Below, 25 T cell receptor beta chains from the same sample are listed, as sequenced in a study of Graves' ophthalmopathy and Graves' hyperthyroidism. The authors amplified TCR beta CDR3 regions from RNA transcripts. First-round RT-PCR relied on HTBI primers, and a second-round multiplex PCR came next. TCRdb ran MiXCR on the multiplex PCR reads and lists one entry per CDR3 protein. The sample includes 200,000 to 300,000 distinct CDR3 sequences, roughly 50% seen only once; the top ten take roughly 45%. Sequencing was performed on peripheral blood. Every receptor here comes from an adult man with Graves' ophthalmopathy.

This clonotype was seen more than once but under ten times. This chain links TRBV4-1 with TRBJ2-5; possibly TRBD1 for D (5 bases). The germline V and J ends were trimmed by 0 bases and 5 bases, with 7 bases remaining between them. This CDR3 has 13 amino acids. The germline V gene has CDR1 MGHRA and CDR2 YSYEKL. The CDR3 is CASSQDKGETQYF. In DNA, the CDR3 is TGCGCCAGCAGCCAAGATAAGGGGGAGACCCAGTACTTC.

The rearrangement links TRBV5-4 to TRBJ2-7; the D gene could be TRBD1 or TRBD2 (7 bases each). V lost 4 bases and J 3 bases, leaving 17 bases between the germline ends. This CDR3 spans 15 amino acids. Germline loops: CDR1 SGHNT, CDR2 YYREEE (reference sequence). CDR3: CASSPGTAGHYEQYF. CDR3 DNA sequence: TGTGCCAGCAGCCCCGGGACAGCGGGACACTACGAGCAGTACTTC.

This clonotype was detected only a few times. This sequence joins TRBV5-8 and TRBJ2-6; D is uncertain. V dropped 2 bases and J dropped 0 bases, with 6 bases sitting between them. Germline CDR1 is SGHTS and CDR2 is YDEGEE. The length of the CDR3 is 15 residues. The CDR3 protein is CASSLQPSGANVLTF. The CDR3 DNA reads as TGTGCCAGCAGCTTACAGCCCTCTGGGGCCAACGTCCTGACTTTC.

This chain links TRBV12-3 or TRBV12-4 with TRBJ2-2; 10 nucleotides align to TRBD2. This CDR3 region has 15 residues. V shed 6 bases, J shed 7 bases, and the junction held 8 bases outside the gene matches. CDR3 sequence (DNA): TGTGCCAGCAGAAAAGAGCTAGCGGGAGACGGGGAGCTGTTTTTT. This translates into CASRKELAGDGELFF.

This clonotype was counted between two and nine times. The chain joins TRBV29-1 to TRBJ2-7; 8 bases align to TRBD2. CDR1 SQVTM and CDR2 ANQGSEA come from the germline V gene. This CDR3 is built from 15 residues. V dropped 4 bases and J dropped 7; count of bases not matched to a gene: 15. CDR3 loop: CSVGNRLARTMEQYF. DNA of the CDR3: TGCAGCGTTGGAAATAGACTAGCGAGGACGATGGAGCAGTACTTC.

There are many counts of this clonotype. The rearrangement links TRBV29-1 to TRBJ2-2; D gene ambiguous. The CDR3 is 13 residues long. Germline V gene data show CDR1 as SQVTM and CDR2 as ANQGSEA. V was shortened by 4 bases and J by 1 base, with 7 bases between the two germline ends. The CDR3 DNA is TGCAGCGTTGTGGGTGAGAACACCGGGGAGCTGTTTTTT. This sequence encodes CSVVGENTGELFF.

This clonotype was detected many times. DNA for the CDR3: TGTGCCAGCAGTTACTTGTTCTACGAGCAGTACTTC. Amino acids: CASSYLFYEQYF. This chain links TRBV6-2 or TRBV6-3 with TRBJ2-7; no reliable D call. The germline CDR1 and CDR2 sequences are MNHEY and SVGEGT. Trimming cost V 1 base and J 3 bases, with 4 bases left between them. This CDR3 comprises 12 residues.

The chain is built from TRBV19 and TRBJ1-5; the D is unclear. This CDR3 region has 16 residues. Trimming removed 2 bases from V and 5 bases from J, with 16 bases in between. From germline, CDR1 is LNHDA and CDR2 SQIVND (reference sequence). CDR3 protein: CASSITSRRFYQPQHF. In nucleotides, the CDR3 is TGTGCCAGTAGTATAACCAGCCGACGATTCTATCAGCCCCAGCATTTT.

Note on this clonotype: This may arise from a read error, as a much more abundant clone is one base away. The chain uses TRBV7-2 and TRBJ2-5; 7 bases map to TRBD1. In germline, CDR1 is SGHTA, CDR2 FQGNSA. CDR3 length equals 13 residues. CDR3 sequence (DNA): TGTGCCAGCAGCTTAGACAGGGGAGAGACCCGGTACTTC. As protein: CASSLDRGETRYF.

This clonotype has more than one count but fewer than ten. This rearrangement joins TRBV20-1 to TRBJ1-2; D is undetermined. The CDR3 runs to 14 residues. Trimming pared 5 bases from V and 8 bases from J, leaving 21 bases between. The V gene's germline CDR1 is DFQATT and CDR2 SNEGSKA (reference sequence). The CDR3 sequence: CSALSTGSRRGYTF. DNA of the CDR3: TGCAGTGCTCTCTCTACCGGGTCCCGAAGGGGCTACACCTTC.

The V and J genes are TRBV20-1 and TRBJ2-7; possibly TRBD1 for D (6 bases). The CDR3 covers 15 residues. Germline V CDR1 and CDR2: DFQATT, SNEGSKA (reference sequence). Trimming pared 0 bases from V and 1 base from J, leaving 13 bases between. CDR3 sequence: CSAREFQGKSYEQYF. The CDR3 coding sequence is TGCAGTGCTAGAGAATTTCAGGGGAAGTCCTACGAGCAGTACTTC.

The genes are TRBV4-1 and TRBJ1-6; D remains unclear. The CDR3 runs 13 residues. Germline assignment: CDR1 MGHRA and CDR2 YSYEKL. Trimming shortened V by 1 base and J by 9 bases, and 7 bases separated the two germline ends. CDR3 coding DNA: TGCGCCAGCAGCCAAGTTGCGGTTTCACCCCTCCACTTT. Its translation is CASSQVAVSPLHF.

This clonotype was seen only a few times. The CDR3 bases are TGTGCCAGCAGTATTAAAGCAGATAATTCACCCCTCCACTTT. Encoded protein: CASSIKADNSPLHF. J is TRBJ1-6 and V is TRBV2; no clear D. The CDR3 runs 14 residues. The V and J ends lost 5 bases and 5 bases respectively, with 10 bases between them. Germline V gene lookup returns CDR1 SNHLY and CDR2 FYNNEI.

CDR3 in DNA: TGTGCCAGCATTAAATCCGGGGTTCTGAACACTGAAGCTTTCTTT. This codes for CASIKSGVLNTEAFF. The rearrangement uses TRBV12-3 or TRBV12-4 and TRBJ1-1, with D uncertain. Between the trimmed V and J ends, which lost 7 bases and 0 bases, there was a span of 15 bases. The CDR3 has 15 residues.

This clonotype was seen only a few times. The chain couples TRBV20-1 to TRBJ2-5; 9 nucleotides match TRBD2. The CDR3 has 14 amino acids. The V gene end was trimmed by 3 bases and the J gene end by 5 bases; junction bases not matched to a gene: 7. The germline V gene encodes CDR1 DFQATT and CDR2 SNEGSKA (reference sequence). CDR3 DNA sequence: TGCAGTGCTAGGATGGCGGGGGGGAAGGAGACCCAGTACTTC. Its translation: CSARMAGGKETQYF.

At least ten counts were recorded for this clonotype. The rearrangement uses TRBV19 and TRBJ2-7; 7 bases are a match to TRBD2. The ends lost 10 bases at V and 3 bases at J; junction bases unmatched: 12. This CDR3 is 14 amino acids long. CDR1 LNHDA and CDR2 SQIVND come from the germline V gene (reference sequence). The CDR3, as DNA: TGTGCCACCAAAAAGCGGGGTGAGTTCTACGAGCAGTACTTC. Its translation: CATKKRGEFYEQYF. Full variable domain (missing parts from reference TRBV19 and TRBJ2-7): DGGITQSPKYLFRKEGQNVTLSCEQNLNHDAMYWYRQDPGQGLRLIYYSQIVNDFQKGDIAEGYSVSREKKESFPLTVTSAQKNPTAFYLCATKKRGEFYEQYFGPGTRLTVT.

The chain couples TRBV7-8 to TRBJ1-5, with a tentative D call TRBD1 (6 bases). V gave up 1 base and J gave up 6 bases, with 13 bases separating them. CDR1 SGHVS and CDR2 FQNEAQ come from the germline V gene. This CDR3 comprises 15 residues. This CDR3 is CASSLDLQGGQPQHF. The CDR3 DNA sequence: TGTGCCAGCAGCTTAGACCTACAGGGAGGTCAGCCCCAGCATTTT.

The chain combines TRBV10-3 with TRBJ2-7, with D unclear. This CDR3 is 13 amino acids long. Trimming took off 7 bases at V and 0 bases at J, with 10 bases between the two ends. Per the germline V gene, CDR1 is ENHRY and CDR2 is SYGVKD. CDR3 protein: CAIIGPHSYEQYF. The CDR3 DNA follows: TGTGCCATCATCGGGCCACACTCCTACGAGCAGTACTTC.

This chain joins TRBV5-8 and TRBJ1-6, with D unclear. Trimming removed 3 bases from V and 4 bases from J, with 20 bases in between. Germline-derived CDR1 and CDR2 are SGHTS and YDEGEE. The CDR3 covers 18 residues. CDR3 amino acids: CASSSLISHEKYNSPLHF. Written as DNA, the CDR3 is TGTGCCAGCAGCTCCTTAATTAGCCACGAAAAGTATAATTCACCCCTCCACTTT.

This chain uses TRBV20-1 with TRBJ2-2; weak D call: TRBD2 (6 bases). Looked up from germline, CDR1 is DFQATT and CDR2 is SNEGSKA (reference sequence). The CDR3 runs 16 residues. V shed 0 bases and J shed 3 bases, with 14 bases lying between them. Here the CDR3 reads CSARDRNRDYTGELFF. In DNA, the CDR3 is TGCAGTGCTAGAGATCGAAACCGGGACTACACCGGGGAGCTGTTTTTT.

V usage is TRBV11-2 and J usage is TRBJ2-7, with 8 bases that match TRBD1. This CDR3 contains 14 residues. J was trimmed by 2 bases and V by 3 bases; bases with no gene match: 3. CDR1 SGHAT and CDR2 FQNNGV come from the germline V gene. CDR3: CASSFQGATYEQYF. The CDR3 DNA reads as TGTGCCAGCAGCTTTCAGGGGGCCACCTACGAGCAGTACTTC.

The rearrangement links TRBV7-2 to TRBJ2-7; D ambiguous. The J call may be wrong; the DNA end is better matched by TRBJ2-5. The CDR3 length is 14 residues. Germline values: CDR1 SGHTA, CDR2 FQGNSA. Here the CDR3 DNA reads TGTGCCAGCTCACCCAACCGGCAGCAAGAGACCCAGTACTTC. This encodes CASSPNRQQETQYF.

The chain carries TRBV10-3 and TRBJ2-7, with 12 bases lining up with TRBD2. CDR3 length: 14 amino acids. Trimming cost V 11 bases and J 0 bases; bases outside gene matches: 5. Germline V gene lookup returns CDR1 ENHRY and CDR2 SYGVKD. The CDR3 here is CACRTSGTSYEQYF. The CDR3 nucleotides are TGTGCCTGCCGGACTAGCGGGACCTCCTACGAGCAGTACTTC.

This clonotype was detected only a few times. The chain joins TRBV2 to TRBJ2-7; 7 bases are shared with TRBD1. CDR1 is SNHLY and CDR2 is FYNNEI in the germline V gene. J was trimmed by 5 bases and V by 3 bases; bases with no gene match: 4. There are 13 residues in the CDR3. The CDR3 sequence: CASSDTGEHEQYF. The CDR3 DNA reads as TGTGCCAGCAGTGATACAGGGGAACACGAGCAGTACTTC.

This clonotype appeared a few times. The chain has TRBV19 and TRBJ2-7, with D tentatively TRBD1 (5 bases). The CDR3 covers 14 residues. CDR1 is LNHDA and CDR2 is SQIVND in the germline V gene (reference sequence). V lost 0 bases, J lost 1 base, and 7 bases lay in between. As DNA, the CDR3 is TGTGCCAGTAGTATAGAGCCAGGGTCCTACGAGCAGTACTTC. It specifies CASSIEPGSYEQYF.